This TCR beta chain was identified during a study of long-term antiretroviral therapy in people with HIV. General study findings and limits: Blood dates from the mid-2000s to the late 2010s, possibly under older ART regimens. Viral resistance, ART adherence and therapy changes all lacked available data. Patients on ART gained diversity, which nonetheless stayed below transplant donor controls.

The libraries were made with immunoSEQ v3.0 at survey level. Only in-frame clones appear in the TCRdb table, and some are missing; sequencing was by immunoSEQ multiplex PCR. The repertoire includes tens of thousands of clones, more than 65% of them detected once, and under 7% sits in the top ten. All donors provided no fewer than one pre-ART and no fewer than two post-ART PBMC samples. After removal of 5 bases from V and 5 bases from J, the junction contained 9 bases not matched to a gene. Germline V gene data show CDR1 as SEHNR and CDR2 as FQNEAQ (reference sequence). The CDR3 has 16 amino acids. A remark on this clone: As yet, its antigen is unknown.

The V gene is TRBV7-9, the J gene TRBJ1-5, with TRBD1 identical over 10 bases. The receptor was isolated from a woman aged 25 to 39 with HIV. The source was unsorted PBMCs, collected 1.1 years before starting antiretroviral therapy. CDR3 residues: CASSQGGTGVHQPQHF. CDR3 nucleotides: TGTGCCAGCAGCCAAGGCGGGACAGGGGTACATCAGCCCCAGCATTTT.